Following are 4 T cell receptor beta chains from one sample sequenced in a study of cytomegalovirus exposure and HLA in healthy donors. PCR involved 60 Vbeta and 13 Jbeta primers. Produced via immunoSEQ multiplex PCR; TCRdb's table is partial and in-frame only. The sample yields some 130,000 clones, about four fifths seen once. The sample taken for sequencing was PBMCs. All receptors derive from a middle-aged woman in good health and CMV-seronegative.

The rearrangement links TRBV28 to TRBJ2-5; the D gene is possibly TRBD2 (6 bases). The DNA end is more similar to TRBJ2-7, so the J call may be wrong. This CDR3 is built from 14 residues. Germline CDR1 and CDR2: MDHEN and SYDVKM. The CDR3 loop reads CASTVGTDSYEQYF. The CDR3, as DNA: TGTGCCAGCACCGTGGGGACTGATTCCTACGAGCAGTACTTC.

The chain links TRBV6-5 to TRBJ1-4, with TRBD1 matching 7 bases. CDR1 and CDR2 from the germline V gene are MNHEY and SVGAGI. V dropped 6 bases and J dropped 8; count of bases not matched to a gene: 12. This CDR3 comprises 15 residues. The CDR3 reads CASSPRQGGWEKLFF. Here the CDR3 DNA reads TGTGCCAGCAGCCCCCGACAGGGCGGGTGGGAAAAACTGTTTTTT.

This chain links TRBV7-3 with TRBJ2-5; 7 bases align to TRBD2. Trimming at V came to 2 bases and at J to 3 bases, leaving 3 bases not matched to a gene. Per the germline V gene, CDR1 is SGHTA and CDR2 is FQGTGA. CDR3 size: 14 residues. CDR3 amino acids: CASSLGGGKETQYF. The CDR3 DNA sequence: TGTGCCAGCAGCTTAGGCGGGGGAAAAGAGACCCAGTACTTC.

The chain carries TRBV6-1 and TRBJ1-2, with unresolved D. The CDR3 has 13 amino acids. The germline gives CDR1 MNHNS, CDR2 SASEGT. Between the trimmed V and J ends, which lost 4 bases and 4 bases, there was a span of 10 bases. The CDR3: CASSVSQTYGYTF. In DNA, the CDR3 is TGTGCCAGCAGTGTTAGCCAGACCTATGGCTACACCTTC.